A selection of T cell receptor beta chains follows, all from one sample in a study of cytotoxic CD8 clonotypes in ibrutinib-treated CLL. The table came from immunoSEQ multiplex PCR; TCRdb's copy has only in-frame clones and leaves some out. The table records approximately 190,000 clones, 60% to 80% of them present only once. The starting material was PBMCs, obtained after 12 months of ibrutinib treatment. The receptors originated from a human donor with chronic lymphocytic leukemia. Each CDR3 is given with its conserved first and last residue. A D gene is named only where the DNA matches it firmly. The size entry is marked missing in some rows and otherwise reads once, few, many or a size class.

TRBD1 TRBJ2-2 . TRBV6-6 CASRTGTNTGELFF TGTGCCAGCAGGACAGGGACGAACACCGGGGAGCTGTTTTTT
TRBD2 TRBJ2-7 . TRBV20-1 CSAKGLAAVF TGCAGTGCTAAAGGACTAGCCGCCGTATTC
. TRBJ2-5 . TRBV5-4 CASSLGGAPEETQYF TGTGCCAGCAGCTTGGGGGGCGCCCCGGAGGAGACCCAGTACTTC
TRBD1 TRBJ2-4 . TRBV7-2 CASSSMDRVGNIQYF TGTGCCAGCAGCTCGATGGACAGGGTCGGGAACATTCAGTACTTC
TRBD2 TRBJ2-1 . TRBV27 CASTTSGNPGNFRKFF TGTGCCAGCACCACTAGCGGGAACCCAGGAAATTTTCGGAAGTTCTTC
. TRBJ2-1 . TRBV6-5 CASRRTDYNEQFF TGTGCCAGCAGAAGAACAGATTACAATGAGCAGTTCTTC
. TRBJ2-2 . TRBV5-4 CASSLGQDANTGELFF TGTGCCAGCAGCTTGGGTCAGGACGCGAACACCGGGGAGCTGTTTTTT
. TRBJ1-5 . TRBV19 CASSGTALQPQHF TGTGCCAGTAGCGGGACCGCATTGCAGCCCCAGCATTTT
. TRBJ2-1 . TRBV21-1 CASSTDYARVRREQFF TGTGCCAGCAGCACTGACTACGCCAGGGTCCGCCGGGAGCAGTTCTTC
. TRBJ2-5 few TRBV7-7 CASSLAGETQYF TGTGCTAGCAGCTTAGCAGGGGAGACCCAGTACTTC
TRBD1 TRBJ1-4 . TRBV9 CASSPGQTNEKLFF TGTGCCAGCAGCCCGGGACAGACTAATGAAAAACTGTTTTTT
. TRBJ1-3 . TRBV28 CASSSQGVSGNTIYF TGTGCCAGCAGTTCTCAGGGAGTTTCTGGAAACACCATATATTTT
TRBD2 TRBJ2-7 . TRBV4-1 CASSLSGGAIEQYF TGCGCCAGCAGCCTTAGCGGGGGGGCGATCGAGCAGTACTTC
. TRBJ2-7 . TRBV5-1 CASSLGAPYEQYF TGCGCCAGCAGCTTGGGGGCCCCCTACGAGCAGTACTTC
. TRBJ2-5 . TRBV20-1 CSAPGETQYF TGCAGTGCCCCAGGGGAGACCCAGTACTTC
TRBD1 TRBJ1-2 . TRBV28 CASSFPSTGVRYGYTF TGTGCCAGCAGTTTTCCCTCGACAGGGGTTCGGTATGGCTACACCTTC
. TRBJ1-6 few TRBV6-5 CASCPRVGSPLHF TGTGCCAGCTGTCCAAGGGTAGGATCACCCCTCCACTTT
. TRBJ2-7 . TRBV5-1 CASSLVGLRGDEQYF TGCGCCAGCAGCTTGGTGGGACTTCGAGGCGACGAGCAGTACTTC
. TRBJ2-1 . TRBV5-4 CASSLALFSEQFF TGTGCCAGCAGCTTGGCTCTTTTCAGTGAGCAGTTCTTC
. TRBJ1-6 few TRBV2 CASSQDETDLHF TGTGCCAGCAGTCAAGACGAAACAGACCTCCACTTT
TRBD2 TRBJ2-7 . TRBV14 CASSQLGTSGKTYEQYF TGTGCCAGCAGCCAACTAGGGACTAGCGGGAAGACCTACGAGCAGTACTTC
TRBD1 TRBJ1-2 . TRBV28 CASSLQTGYGYTF TGTGCCAGCAGTTTACAGACAGGGTATGGCTACACCTTC
. TRBJ1-4 . TRBV5-1 CASSYLATNEKLFF TGCGCCAGCAGCTACTTAGCAACTAATGAAAAACTGTTTTTT
. TRBJ1-5 . TRBV7-9 CASSLGGRAQPQHF TGTGCCAGCAGCTTAGGCGGGAGGGCGCAGCCCCAGCATTTT
. TRBJ2-4 . TRBV19 CASSIRAPKNIQYF TGTGCCAGTAGTATTAGGGCTCCCAAAAACATTCAGTACTTC
. TRBJ2-2 . TRBV25-1 CASSGGEDTGELFF TGTGCCAGCAGTGGAGGGGAGGACACCGGGGAGCTGTTTTTT